What follows are 30 T cell receptor beta chains derived from one specimen sequenced in a study of shared clonotypes between healthy human individuals. Assay: immunoSEQ multiplex PCR; the TCRdb copy retains only in-frame clones and omits some. Altogether roughly 2.5 million clones are present, around 90% being singletons, with the ten largest covering roughly 0.13%. The sample consisted of naive CD4+ T cells sorted from blood. Indicated subset: CD45RA+ positively selected. The receptors derive from a man in his late teens or twenties in good health.

The chain's CDR3 is CASSIDSYTEAFF. The CDR3 DNA reads as TGTGCCAGCAGCATAGACAGTTACACTGAAGCTTTCTTT. This chain links TRBV7-6 with TRBJ1-1; D possibly corresponds to TRBD1 (5 bases). The V gene lost 5 bases and the J gene lost 3 bases, with 10 bases spanning the gap. The CDR3 spans 13 residues. Germline CDR1 reads SGHVS; CDR2 reads FNYEAQ.

V usage is TRBV19 and J usage is TRBJ2-2; D uncertain. The CDR3 is 15 amino acids. The ends were cut back, 10 bases at V and 4 bases at J, with 19 bases in the middle. Germline V gives CDR1 LNHDA, CDR2 SQIVND (reference sequence). In DNA form, the CDR3 reads TGTGCCACCCGCACGGCAAATTGGGTCACCGGGGAGCTGTTTTTT. Its translation is CATRTANWVTGELFF.

The genes are TRBV5-4 and TRBJ2-1, with a possible D match to TRBD2 (6 bases). The germline gives CDR1 SGHNT, CDR2 YYREEE (reference sequence). This CDR3 contains 14 residues. Trimming shortened V by 0 bases and J by 7 bases, and 11 bases separated the two germline ends. This CDR3 reads CASSLEGLENEQFF. The CDR3 DNA follows: TGTGCCAGCAGCTTGGAGGGACTCGAGAATGAGCAGTTCTTC.

This clone appeared once. The rearrangement joins TRBV2 to TRBJ1-1; 9 bases are a match to TRBD1. The trim removed 4 bases at V and 6 bases at J, leaving 6 bases unmatched. CDR3 size: 14 residues. The germline V gene has CDR1 SNHLY and CDR2 FYNNEI. The CDR3 here is CASSVFGQGSEAFF. In DNA form, the CDR3 reads TGTGCCAGCAGTGTTTTCGGACAGGGGTCTGAAGCTTTCTTT.

The CDR3 DNA sequence: TGTGCCTGGGAATTGGGTGCCAAAAACATTCAGTACTTC. It encodes CAWELGAKNIQYF. The J gene is TRBJ2-4, the V gene TRBV30; unclear D gene. This CDR3 contains 13 residues. V lost 5 bases and J lost 1, with 9 bases in between. The germline V gene encodes CDR1 GTSNPN and CDR2 SVGIG (reference sequence).

A single count supports this clone. The CDR3 sequence is CASSEMKTPNTEAFF. The CDR3 DNA reads TGTGCCAGCAGTGAAATGAAGACCCCGAACACTGAAGCTTTCTTT. The rearrangement links TRBV2 to TRBJ1-1; the D is unclear. V was shortened by 2 bases and J by 1 base, with 11 bases between the two germline ends. The CDR3 totals 15 residues. The V gene's germline CDR1 is SNHLY and CDR2 FYNNEI.

This clone was detected once. The chain employs TRBV30 and TRBJ2-7, with 8 bases lining up with TRBD2. The CDR3 is 16 amino acids. Germline CDR1 is GTSNPN and CDR2 is SVGIG (reference sequence). The junction had 10 bases not matched to a gene; V was cut back by 2 bases and J by 1 base. The DNA of the CDR3 is TGTGCCTGGAGTCCACGGGGGGGCAGGGTTTCCTACGAGCAGTACTTC. Encoded protein: CAWSPRGGRVSYEQYF.

This clone turned up a few times. The V gene is TRBV2, the J gene TRBJ2-5; 12 bases fit TRBD2. Germline values: CDR1 SNHLY, CDR2 FYNNEI. V was clipped by 3 bases and J by 6 bases; unmatched bases: 2. The length of the CDR3 is 14 residues. The CDR3 DNA follows: TGTGCCAGCAGTGAGACTAGCGGGAGTCAGACCCAGTACTTC. Protein: CASSETSGSQTQYF.

The chain links TRBV5-1 to TRBJ1-3, with D uncertain. Germline V CDR1 and CDR2: SGHRS, YFSETQ. The CDR3 covers 17 residues. Trimming removed 0 bases from V and 0 bases from J, with 13 bases in between. CDR3 protein: CASSLDLRGNSGNTIYF. The CDR3 DNA reads TGCGCCAGCAGCTTGGATCTACGAGGCAACTCTGGAAACACCATATATTTT.

In its sample, this clone was seen a few times. The V gene is TRBV6-6, the J gene TRBJ1-3; maybe TRBD1 (6 bases). V lost 6 bases and J 0 bases, leaving 12 bases between the germline ends. Germline V CDR1 and CDR2: MNHNY, SVGAGI (reference sequence). The CDR3 spans 15 residues. The CDR3 protein is CASRLPGASGNTIYF. The CDR3 region has the DNA TGTGCCAGCAGACTCCCAGGGGCCTCTGGAAACACCATATATTTT.

The chain combines TRBV2 with TRBJ2-1, with no clear D. In germline, CDR1 is SNHLY, CDR2 FYNNEI. The CDR3 is 15 residues long. V lost 3 bases and J 1 base, leaving 10 bases between the germline ends. CDR3 nucleotides: TGTGCCAGCAGTGAGGAGACTGGATCCTACAATGAGCAGTTCTTC. As protein: CASSEETGSYNEQFF. Looking up the rest from reference TRBV2 and TRBJ2-1 gives the full variable domain: EPEVTQTPSHQVTQMGQEVILRCVPISNHLYFYWYRQILGQKVEFLVSFYNNEISEKSEIFDDQFSVERPDGSNFTLKIRSTKLEDSAMYFCASSEETGSYNEQFFGPGTRLTVL.

This clone was detected only once. V gene TRBV6-4 combines with J gene TRBJ2-2; D gene uncertain. V lost 0 bases and J lost 8, with 10 bases in between. The CDR3 has 14 amino acids. Germline V CDR1 and CDR2: MRHNA, SNTAGT. CDR3 residues: CASSDSDRPGELFF. The CDR3 DNA is TGTGCCAGCAGTGACTCGGACCGTCCGGGGGAGCTGTTTTTT.

The V gene is TRBV5-6, the J gene TRBJ2-5, with 8 nucleotides matching TRBD2. Germline values: CDR1 SGHDT, CDR2 YYEEEE. This CDR3 contains 15 residues. After removal of 2 bases from V and 5 bases from J, the junction contained 8 bases not matched to a gene. The CDR3 nucleotides read TGTGCCAGCAGCTTTTGGCGGGAGGAGGGGGAGACCCAGTACTTC. This codes for CASSFWREEGETQYF. Using reference TRBV5-6 and TRBJ2-5 for the parts outside the CDR3, the full variable domain is DAGVTQSPTHLIKTRGQQVTLRCSPKSGHDTVSWYQQALGQGPQFIFQYYEEEERQRGNFPDRFSGHQFPNYSSELNVNALLLGDSALYLCASSFWREEGETQYFGPGTRLLVL.

This clone was counted a single time. Different DNA sequences within this sample yield the same CDR3. The chain joins TRBV11-2 to TRBJ2-5, with D hard to call. Germline V gives CDR1 SGHAT, CDR2 FQNNGV. The CDR3 spans 12 residues. V shed 2 bases and J shed 5 bases, with 6 bases lying between them. The CDR3 bases are TGTGCCAGCAGCTTAAACGGGGAGACCCAGTACTTC. Its translation is CASSLNGETQYF.

The chain uses TRBV19 and TRBJ1-2; D unclear. The CDR3 is 19 residues long. The germline CDR1 and CDR2 sequences are LNHDA and SQIVND (reference sequence). The V end was cut by 3 bases, the J end by 4 bases, with 27 bases between. The CDR3 coding sequence is TGTGCCAGTAGTATCGCCCAACCGATCGAGATCACTAGAGCCTATGGCTACACCTTC. It codes for CASSIAQPIEITRAYGYTF.

Concerning this clone: This sample includes further DNA sequences coding for the same CDR3. The chain couples TRBV25-1 to TRBJ1-1, with a weak D call TRBD1 (5 bases). Trimming took 4 bases from V and 1 from J, leaving 7 bases between them. Germline assignment: CDR1 MGHDK and CDR2 SYGVNS. The CDR3 runs 13 residues. Here the CDR3 DNA reads TGTGCCAGCAGTGGGCAGGGGAACACTGAAGCTTTCTTT. The encoded protein is CASSGQGNTEAFF.

This clone was seen a few times. In DNA form, the CDR3 reads TGTGCCAGTAGTATGGGACAATCTCCGGGGGGTAATTCACCCCTCCACTTT. Its translation: CASSMGQSPGGNSPLHF. This chain connects TRBV19 to TRBJ1-6; a weak D match, TRBD1 (6 bases). The CDR3 has 17 residues. Germline assignment: CDR1 LNHDA and CDR2 SQIVND (reference sequence). Trimming removed 3 bases at V and 6 bases at J, with 18 bases between.

This clone has just a few counts. Other DNA sequences within the sample encode an identical CDR3. V and J are TRBV6-5 and TRBJ1-1, with D hard to call. V lost 7 bases and J 1 base, leaving 4 bases between the germline ends. Germline lookup yields CDR1 MNHEY and CDR2 SVGAGI. The length of the CDR3 is 11 residues. The CDR3 loop is CASMGNTEAFF. In nucleotides, the CDR3 is TGTGCCAGCATGGGGAACACTGAAGCTTTCTTT.

In DNA form, the CDR3 reads TGTGCCAGCAGTTTAACCGGACAGGGAAGGAATGAGCAGTTCTTC. It specifies CASSLTGQGRNEQFF. This sequence joins TRBV27 and TRBJ2-1, with 8 bases that match TRBD1. V lost 2 bases, J lost 7 bases, and 7 bases stayed unmatched. CDR3 length equals 15 residues. Germline V gives CDR1 MNHEY, CDR2 SMNVEV (reference sequence).

The chain carries TRBV5-6 and TRBJ2-3, with D possibly TRBD1 on 6 matching bases. Germline V CDR1 and CDR2: SGHDT, YYEEEE. The CDR3 covers 15 residues. Trimming left V 2 bases short and J 1 base short, with 11 bases between. The CDR3 spells CASSLMRQGTDTQYF. DNA of the CDR3: TGTGCCAGCAGCTTAATGAGACAGGGCACAGATACGCAGTATTTT.

The chain is built from TRBV11-2 and TRBJ2-7; tentative D call: TRBD2 (6 bases). The CDR3 has 13 residues. Deletions cut 4 bases from V and 7 bases from J, with 14 bases between. Germline V CDR1 and CDR2: SGHAT, FQNNGV. The CDR3 region is CASSYGDAGEQYF. The CDR3 bases are TGTGCCAGCAGCTACGGGGACGCGGGGGAGCAGTACTTC.

The chain employs TRBV5-4 and TRBJ2-5; 13 bases are shared with TRBD2. The CDR3 has 16 amino acids. V lost 4 bases, J lost 0 bases, and 3 bases stayed unmatched. CDR1 is SGHNT, CDR2 YYREEE, per germline (reference sequence). CDR3 in DNA: TGTGCCAGCAGCCCGACTAGCGGGGGGAACCAAGAGACCCAGTACTTC. Protein product: CASSPTSGGNQETQYF.

In its sample, this clone was seen once. This CDR3 is also generated by other DNA sequences in the sample. V is TRBV10-3 and J is TRBJ2-6, with D possibly TRBD1 on 5 matching bases. The CDR3 runs 14 residues. Germline V lookup: CDR1 ENHRY, CDR2 SYGVKD. Trimming stripped 4 bases from V and 4 bases from J, with 8 bases between. The CDR3 nucleotides are TGTGCCATCAGTGCAGGGTCCGGGGCCAACGTCCTGACTTTC. Its protein product is CAISAGSGANVLTF.

Worth noting for this clone: Because the CDR3's place on the DNA is in doubt, the DNA is left out and the CDR3 is given as listed by TCRdb. The chain has TRBV6-6 and TRBJ1-5; TRBD1 is taken as the D call from the table, unchecked against the DNA. With termini counted, the CDR3 has 15 amino acids. Germline V gene lookup returns CDR1 MNHNY and CDR2 SVGAGI (reference sequence). Here the CDR3 reads CASSSSTGANQPQHF.

The chain has TRBV4-1 and TRBJ2-7; the D gene could be TRBD1 or TRBD2 (6 bases each). V lost 1 base and J 1 base, leaving 17 bases between the germline ends. The CDR3 is made up of 17 amino acids. Germline CDR1 and CDR2: MGHRA and YSYEKL. The CDR3 bases are TGCGCCAGCAGCCAAGGTACCACGGGGGCCGGTTCCTACGAGCAGTACTTC. Amino acid sequence: CASSQGTTGAGSYEQYF.

CDR3 nucleotide sequence: TGTGCCAGCAGTTACTCGGGAACAGGGGTTAACGAGCAGTACTTC. Its translation: CASSYSGTGVNEQYF. The V call is TRBV6-6, the J call TRBJ2-7, with 7 bases identical to TRBD1. CDR1 and CDR2 (germline): MNHNY, SVGAGI (reference sequence). Losses at the gene ends were 0 bases for V and 5 bases for J; bases not matched to a gene: 7. This CDR3 comprises 15 residues.

The chain couples TRBV19 to TRBJ2-5; 9 bases are shared with TRBD1. V lost 5 bases to trimming and J lost 5 bases; unmatched junction nucleotides: 9. Germline values: CDR1 LNHDA, CDR2 SQIVND (reference sequence). The CDR3 loop spans 15 amino acids. The CDR3 spells CASSWGQGNYETQYF. For the CDR3, the DNA is TGTGCCAGTAGTTGGGGACAGGGCAATTATGAGACCCAGTACTTC.

CDR3: CASGLGVSSGGYTF. The DNA for the CDR3 is TGTGCTAGTGGTTTGGGAGTCAGTTCGGGCGGCTACACCTTC. The genes are TRBV12-5 and TRBJ1-2; D unresolved. The CDR3 runs 14 residues. Between the trimmed V and J ends, which lost 1 base and 8 bases, there was a span of 14 bases. Germline CDR1 LGHNT, CDR2 FRNRAP.

This clone appeared a single time. Other DNA sequences in this specimen translate into the identical CDR3. The chain joins TRBV19 to TRBJ1-6, with D maybe TRBD1 (6 bases). V lost 9 bases and J 8 bases, leaving 11 bases between the germline ends. Germline loops: CDR1 LNHDA, CDR2 SQIVND (reference sequence). The CDR3 has 12 residues. CDR3 in amino acids: CASRAGDSPLHF. For the CDR3, the DNA is TGTGCCAGCCGGGCAGGGGATTCACCCCTCCACTTT.

The chain combines TRBV7-2 with TRBJ2-1, with TRBD1 as a possible D gene (5 bases). In germline, CDR1 is SGHTA, CDR2 FQGNSA. CDR3 length: 15 amino acids. V lost 4 bases and J 0 bases, leaving 10 bases between the germline ends. CDR3 sequence (DNA): TGTGCCAGCAGCTGGGGCTACCCCTCCTACAATGAGCAGTTCTTC. As protein: CASSWGYPSYNEQFF.